These T cell receptor beta chains were read from a single sample in a study of blood T cell repertoires in COVID-19. TCRdb's table, derived via immunoSEQ multiplex PCR, lists solely in-frame clones and lacks some. The sample lists about 250,000 clones, about nine tenths occurring once. Specimen: peripheral blood. These receptors came from a young man with COVID-19, enrolled during active disease. Each CDR3 is given with its conserved first and last residue. A D gene is named only where the DNA matches it firmly. The size field is filled for only some rows; it gives once, few, many or a size class.

abundance: NA
v_gene: TRBV2
d_gene: NA
j_gene: TRBJ1-1
CDR3aa: CASSELTGNTEAFF
CDR3nt: TGTGCCAGCAGTGAATTGACGGGGAACACTGAAGCTTTCTTT

abundance: NA
v_gene: TRBV14
d_gene: NA
j_gene: TRBJ2-7
CDR3aa: CASSQSAGLRSYEQYF
CDR3nt: TGTGCCAGCAGCCAATCCGCGGGTCTCAGGTCCTACGAGCAGTACTTC

abundance: NA
v_gene: TRBV6-2/TRBV6-3
d_gene: TRBD1
j_gene: TRBJ1-5
CDR3aa: CASSYEGAQPQHF
CDR3nt: TGTGCCAGCAGTTACGAGGGGGCCCAGCCCCAGCATTTT

abundance: few
v_gene: TRBV10-3
d_gene: NA
j_gene: TRBJ1-5
CDR3aa: CAISLGGNQPQHF
CDR3nt: TGTGCCATCAGTTTGGGGGGAAATCAGCCCCAGCATTTT

abundance: NA
v_gene: TRBV6-5
d_gene: TRBD1
j_gene: TRBJ1-2
CDR3aa: CASSSRDRGGYTF
CDR3nt: TGTGCCAGCAGTTCCCGGGACAGGGGTGGCTACACCTTC

abundance: once
v_gene: TRBV19
d_gene: TRBD1
j_gene: TRBJ1-2
CDR3aa: CACNTGTVNYGYTF
CDR3nt: TGTGCCTGCAACACCGGGACAGTCAACTATGGCTACACCTTC

abundance: few
v_gene: TRBV5-6
d_gene: NA
j_gene: TRBJ1-1
CDR3aa: CASSGYGTRDNTEAFF
CDR3nt: TGTGCCAGCAGCGGGTATGGGACAAGGGATAACACTGAAGCTTTCTTT

abundance: NA
v_gene: TRBV6-5
d_gene: TRBD1
j_gene: TRBJ1-5
CDR3aa: CASSQDRAQNQPQHF
CDR3nt: TGTGCCAGCAGCCAGGACAGGGCGCAGAATCAGCCCCAGCATTTT

abundance: NA
v_gene: TRBV6-1
d_gene: NA
j_gene: TRBJ1-5
CDR3aa: CASSEREGRDQPQHF
CDR3nt: TGTGCCAGCAGTGAAAGGGAGGGGAGGGATCAGCCCCAGCATTTT

abundance: few
v_gene: TRBV30
d_gene: NA
j_gene: TRBJ1-1
CDR3aa: CAWRGGTEAFF
CDR3nt: TGTGCCTGGAGGGGGGGCACTGAAGCTTTCTTT

abundance: NA
v_gene: TRBV5-5
d_gene: TRBD2
j_gene: TRBJ2-2
CDR3aa: CASSPNPGGITGELFF
CDR3nt: TGTGCCAGCAGCCCAAACCCCGGGGGGATCACCGGGGAGCTGTTTTTT

abundance: NA
v_gene: TRBV4-2
d_gene: TRBD2
j_gene: TRBJ2-2
CDR3aa: CASSQLTSATGELFF
CDR3nt: TGTGCCAGCAGCCAACTAACTAGCGCCACCGGGGAGCTGTTTTTT

abundance: NA
v_gene: TRBV6-1
d_gene: TRBD2
j_gene: TRBJ2-7
CDR3aa: CASSGGLAVSSYEQYF
CDR3nt: TGTGCCAGCAGTGGGGGACTAGCGGTTAGCTCCTACGAGCAGTACTTC

abundance: few
v_gene: TRBV4-1
d_gene: NA
j_gene: TRBJ1-1
CDR3aa: CASSQEQAPGTEAFF
CDR3nt: TGCGCCAGCAGCCAAGAGCAGGCCCCTGGCACTGAAGCTTTCTTT

abundance: once
v_gene: TRBV19
d_gene: TRBD1
j_gene: TRBJ2-1
CDR3aa: CASSMGTGFEQFF
CDR3nt: TGTGCCAGTAGTATGGGGACAGGGTTTGAGCAGTTCTTC

abundance: NA
v_gene: TRBV6-5
d_gene: NA
j_gene: TRBJ2-5
CDR3aa: CASSYRSGSGTQYF
CDR3nt: TGTGCCAGCAGTTACCGTTCGGGATCAGGGACCCAGTACTTC

abundance: NA
v_gene: TRBV6-2/TRBV6-3
d_gene: TRBD1
j_gene: TRBJ2-7
CDR3aa: CASSSPGQSYEQYF
CDR3nt: TGTGCCAGCAGTTCCCCGGGACAGTCCTACGAGCAGTACTTC

abundance: NA
v_gene: TRBV30
d_gene: TRBD1
j_gene: TRBJ1-5
CDR3aa: CAWSGRTGLGGNQPQHF
CDR3nt: TGTGCCTGGAGTGGCCGGACAGGGTTAGGGGGGAATCAGCCCCAGCATTTT

abundance: NA
v_gene: TRBV7-9
d_gene: NA
j_gene: TRBJ1-4
CDR3aa: CAISQGNEKLFF
CDR3nt: TGTGCCATCTCGCAGGGTAATGAAAAACTGTTTTTT

abundance: NA
v_gene: TRBV29-1
d_gene: NA
j_gene: TRBJ2-1
CDR3aa: CSVVTQGSYNEQFF
CDR3nt: TGCAGCGTTGTAACTCAGGGGTCCTACAATGAGCAGTTCTTC

abundance: NA
v_gene: TRBV3-1/TRBV3-2
d_gene: TRBD1
j_gene: TRBJ1-2
CDR3aa: CASSQEWDRGRGGYTF
CDR3nt: TGTGCCAGCAGCCAAGAGTGGGACAGGGGGCGAGGTGGCTACACCTTC

abundance: NA
v_gene: TRBV7-9
d_gene: TRBD2
j_gene: TRBJ2-7
CDR3aa: CASSSGLPSSYEQYF
CDR3nt: TGTGCCAGCAGCTCGGGACTACCGAGCTCCTACGAGCAGTACTTC

abundance: NA
v_gene: TRBV5-1
d_gene: NA
j_gene: TRBJ1-1
CDR3aa: CASSRFRRTGTEAFF
CDR3nt: TGCGCCAGCAGCCGTTTCCGACGCACAGGTACTGAAGCTTTCTTT

abundance: NA
v_gene: TRBV6-1
d_gene: TRBD2
j_gene: TRBJ2-1
CDR3aa: CASSETSGGVEYLFF
CDR3nt: TGTGCCAGCAGTGAGACTAGCGGGGGGGTAGAGTATCTGTTCTTC

abundance: NA
v_gene: TRBV9
d_gene: NA
j_gene: TRBJ1-2
CDR3aa: CASSLGQTYGYTF
CDR3nt: TGTGCCAGCAGCCTAGGACAGACCTATGGCTACACCTTC

abundance: NA
v_gene: TRBV7-6
d_gene: NA
j_gene: TRBJ1-2
CDR3aa: CASSLDPLFQGSYGYTF
CDR3nt: TGTGCCAGCAGCTTGGACCCCCTCTTCCAGGGGTCCTATGGCTACACCTTC

abundance: NA
v_gene: TRBV4-1
d_gene: NA
j_gene: TRBJ1-1
CDR3aa: CASSHPTGTEAFF
CDR3nt: TGCGCCAGCAGCCACCCTACAGGGACTGAAGCTTTCTTT

abundance: NA
v_gene: TRBV12-3/TRBV12-4
d_gene: NA
j_gene: TRBJ1-1
CDR3aa: CASSVSAGTEAFF
CDR3nt: TGTGCCAGCAGTGTCTCCGCGGGCACTGAAGCTTTCTTT

abundance: NA
v_gene: TRBV19
d_gene: NA
j_gene: TRBJ2-1
CDR3aa: CASSIGQAKRYEQFF
CDR3nt: TGTGCCAGTAGTATAGGACAGGCTAAGAGGTATGAGCAGTTCTTC

abundance: NA
v_gene: TRBV5-1
d_gene: NA
j_gene: TRBJ2-3
CDR3aa: CASKSDSADTQYF
CDR3nt: TGCGCCAGCAAATCCGACAGCGCAGATACGCAGTATTTT

abundance: NA
v_gene: TRBV7-9
d_gene: NA
j_gene: TRBJ1-6
CDR3aa: CASSLTGTESPLHF
CDR3nt: TGTGCCAGCAGCTTAACAGGGACGGAGTCACCCCTCCACTTT

abundance: NA
v_gene: TRBV12-3/TRBV12-4
d_gene: NA
j_gene: TRBJ1-2
CDR3aa: CASSWGRYGYTF
CDR3nt: TGTGCCAGCAGCTGGGGGAGGTATGGCTACACCTTC

abundance: NA
v_gene: TRBV19
d_gene: NA
j_gene: TRBJ1-5
CDR3aa: CASARQVDQPQHF
CDR3nt: TGTGCCAGCGCCCGGCAGGTTGATCAGCCCCAGCATTTT

abundance: NA
v_gene: TRBV7-6
d_gene: TRBD2
j_gene: TRBJ2-5
CDR3aa: CASSPGLAWAQETQYF
CDR3nt: TGTGCCAGCAGCCCAGGACTAGCGTGGGCACAAGAGACCCAGTACTTC

abundance: NA
v_gene: TRBV18
d_gene: NA
j_gene: TRBJ2-6
CDR3aa: CASSPGGAAGANVLTF
CDR3nt: TGTGCCAGCTCACCCGGCGGGGCAGCTGGGGCCAACGTCCTGACTTTC

abundance: NA
v_gene: TRBV5-5
d_gene: NA
j_gene: TRBJ1-1
CDR3aa: CASSLLGREVEAFF
CDR3nt: TGTGCCAGCAGCTTGCTGGGCAGGGAGGTTGAAGCTTTCTTT

abundance: NA
v_gene: TRBV2
d_gene: NA
j_gene: TRBJ2-4
CDR3aa: CASRESRIQYF
CDR3nt: TGTGCCAGCAGAGAGAGCAGGATTCAGTACTTC